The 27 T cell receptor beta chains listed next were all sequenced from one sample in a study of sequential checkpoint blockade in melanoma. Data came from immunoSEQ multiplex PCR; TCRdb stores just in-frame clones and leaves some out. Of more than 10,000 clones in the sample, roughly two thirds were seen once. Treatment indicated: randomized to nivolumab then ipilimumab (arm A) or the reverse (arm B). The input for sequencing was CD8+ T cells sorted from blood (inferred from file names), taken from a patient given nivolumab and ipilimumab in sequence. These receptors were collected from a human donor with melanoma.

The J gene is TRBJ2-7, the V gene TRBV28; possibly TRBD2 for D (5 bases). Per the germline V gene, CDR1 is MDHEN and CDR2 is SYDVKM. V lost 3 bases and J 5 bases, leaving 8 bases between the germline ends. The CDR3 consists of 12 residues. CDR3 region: CASSFAGDEQYF. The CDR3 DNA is TGTGCCAGCAGTTTTGCCGGGGACGAGCAGTACTTC. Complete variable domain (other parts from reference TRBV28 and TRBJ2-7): DVKVTQSSRYLVKRTGEKVFLECVQDMDHENMFWYRQDPGLGLRLIYFSYDVKMKEKGDIPEGYSVSREKKERFSLILESASTNQTSMYLCASSFAGDEQYFGPGTRLTVT.

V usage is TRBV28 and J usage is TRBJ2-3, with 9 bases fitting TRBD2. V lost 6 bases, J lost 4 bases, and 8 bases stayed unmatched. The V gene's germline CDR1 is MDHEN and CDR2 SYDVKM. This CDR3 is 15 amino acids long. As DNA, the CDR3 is TGTGCCAGCAGCCAGGGCCTAGCGGGGTCAGATACGCAGTATTTT. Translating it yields CASSQGLAGSDTQYF.

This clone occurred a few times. CDR3 DNA sequence: TGTGCCAGCAGTCCAGGGACAGGGGGAAACAATGAGCAGTTCTTC. Encoded protein: CASSPGTGGNNEQFF. The rearrangement links TRBV27 to TRBJ2-1; 11 positions match TRBD1. The CDR3 spans 15 residues. The junction had 5 bases not matched to a gene; V was cut back by 5 bases and J by 5 bases. CDR1 is MNHEY, CDR2 SMNVEV, per germline (reference sequence).

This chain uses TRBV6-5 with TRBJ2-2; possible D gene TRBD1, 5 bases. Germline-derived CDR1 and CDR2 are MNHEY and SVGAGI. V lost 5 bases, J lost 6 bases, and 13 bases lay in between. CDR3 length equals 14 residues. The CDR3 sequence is CASSKITGAGELFF. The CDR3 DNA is TGTGCCAGCAGTAAAATTACAGGTGCCGGGGAGCTGTTTTTT.

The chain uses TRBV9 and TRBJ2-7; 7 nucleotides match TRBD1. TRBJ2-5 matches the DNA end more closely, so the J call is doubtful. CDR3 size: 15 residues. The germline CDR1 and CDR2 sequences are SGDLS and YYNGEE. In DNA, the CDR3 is TGTGCCAGCAGCGGAGAGACAGGGATCCAAGAGACCCAGTACTTC. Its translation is CASSGETGIQETQYF.

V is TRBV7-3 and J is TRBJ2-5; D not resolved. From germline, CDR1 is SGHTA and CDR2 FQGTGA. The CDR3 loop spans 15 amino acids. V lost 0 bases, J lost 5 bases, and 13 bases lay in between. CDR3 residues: CASSLTHSIGETQYF. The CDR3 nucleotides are TGTGCCAGCAGCTTAACCCACAGTATAGGCGAGACCCAGTACTTC.

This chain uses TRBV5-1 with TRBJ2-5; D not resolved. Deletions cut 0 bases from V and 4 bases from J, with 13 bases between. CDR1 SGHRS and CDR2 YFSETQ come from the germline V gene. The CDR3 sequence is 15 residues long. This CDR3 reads CASSLGLALLETQYF. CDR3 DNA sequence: TGCGCCAGCAGCTTGGGTTTGGCTCTCTTAGAGACCCAGTACTTC. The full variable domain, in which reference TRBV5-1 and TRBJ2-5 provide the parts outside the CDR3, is KAGVTQTPRYLIKTRGQQVTLSCSPISGHRSVSWYQQTPGQGLQFLFEYFSETQRNKGNFPGRFSGRQFSNSRSEMNVSTLELGDSALYLCASSLGLALLETQYFGPGTRLLVL.

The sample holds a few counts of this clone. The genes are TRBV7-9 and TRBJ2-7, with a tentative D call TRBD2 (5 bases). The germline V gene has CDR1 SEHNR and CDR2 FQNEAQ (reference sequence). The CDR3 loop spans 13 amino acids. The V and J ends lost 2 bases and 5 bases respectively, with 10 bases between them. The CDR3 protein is CASSLRAGHEQYF. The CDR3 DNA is TGTGCCAGCAGCTTAAGGGCGGGCCACGAGCAGTACTTC. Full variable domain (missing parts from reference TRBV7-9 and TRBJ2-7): DTGVSQNPRHKITKRGQNVTFRCDPISEHNRLYWYRQTLGQGPEFLTYFQNEAQLEKSRLLSDRFSAERPKGSFSTLEIQRTEQGDSAMYLCASSLRAGHEQYFGPGTRLTVT.

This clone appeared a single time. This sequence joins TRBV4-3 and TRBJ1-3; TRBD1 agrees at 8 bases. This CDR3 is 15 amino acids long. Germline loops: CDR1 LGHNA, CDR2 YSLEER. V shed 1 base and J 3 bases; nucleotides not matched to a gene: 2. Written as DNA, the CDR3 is TGCGCCAGCAGCCAAGGGACAGGGAATGGAAACACCATATATTTT. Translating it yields CASSQGTGNGNTIYF.

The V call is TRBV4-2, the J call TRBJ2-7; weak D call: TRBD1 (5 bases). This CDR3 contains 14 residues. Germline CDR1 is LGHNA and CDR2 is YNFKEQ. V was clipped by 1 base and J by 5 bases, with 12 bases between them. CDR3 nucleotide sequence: TGTGCCAGCAGCCAAGCCGGCAGGGTCCACGAGCAGTACTTC. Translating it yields CASSQAGRVHEQYF.

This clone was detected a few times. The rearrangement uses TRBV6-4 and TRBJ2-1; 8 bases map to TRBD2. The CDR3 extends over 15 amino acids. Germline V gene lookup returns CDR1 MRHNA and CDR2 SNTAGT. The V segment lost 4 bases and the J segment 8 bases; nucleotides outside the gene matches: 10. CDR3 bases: TGTGCCAGCAGTGGATCAGCGGGAGCAAGCGATGAGCAGTTCTTC. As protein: CASSGSAGASDEQFF.

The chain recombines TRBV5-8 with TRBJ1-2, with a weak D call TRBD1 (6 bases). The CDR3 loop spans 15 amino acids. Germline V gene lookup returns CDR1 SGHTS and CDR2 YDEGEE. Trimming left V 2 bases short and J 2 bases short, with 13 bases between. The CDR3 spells CASSFRGGTNYGYTF. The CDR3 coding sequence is TGTGCCAGCAGCTTCCGAGGGGGAACAAACTATGGCTACACCTTC. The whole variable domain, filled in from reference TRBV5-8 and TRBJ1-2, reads EAGVTQSPTHLIKTRGQQATLRCSPISGHTSVYWYQQALGLGLQFLLWYDEGEERNRGNFPPRFSGRQFPNYSSELNVNALELEDSALYLCASSFRGGTNYGYTFGSGTRLTVV.

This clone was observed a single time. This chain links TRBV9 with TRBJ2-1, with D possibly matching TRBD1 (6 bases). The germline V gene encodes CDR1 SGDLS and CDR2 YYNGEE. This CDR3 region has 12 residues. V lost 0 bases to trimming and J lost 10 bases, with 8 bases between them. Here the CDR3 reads CASSVEGEEQFF. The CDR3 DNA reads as TGTGCCAGCAGCGTAGAGGGGGAAGAGCAGTTCTTC.

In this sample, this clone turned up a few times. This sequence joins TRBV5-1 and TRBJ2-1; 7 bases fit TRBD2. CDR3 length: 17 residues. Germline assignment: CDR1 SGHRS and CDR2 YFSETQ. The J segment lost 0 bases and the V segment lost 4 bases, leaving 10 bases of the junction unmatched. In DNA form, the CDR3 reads TGCGCCAGCAGCCCGGAGCGGGATCTGAGCTCCTACAATGAGCAGTTCTTC. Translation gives CASSPERDLSSYNEQFF.

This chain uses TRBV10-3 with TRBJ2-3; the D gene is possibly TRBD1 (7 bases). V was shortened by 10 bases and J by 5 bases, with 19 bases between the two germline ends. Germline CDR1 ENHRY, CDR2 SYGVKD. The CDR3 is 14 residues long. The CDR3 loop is CATTDRAGRDTQYF. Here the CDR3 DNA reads TGTGCCACAACCGACAGGGCGGGGAGAGATACGCAGTATTTT.

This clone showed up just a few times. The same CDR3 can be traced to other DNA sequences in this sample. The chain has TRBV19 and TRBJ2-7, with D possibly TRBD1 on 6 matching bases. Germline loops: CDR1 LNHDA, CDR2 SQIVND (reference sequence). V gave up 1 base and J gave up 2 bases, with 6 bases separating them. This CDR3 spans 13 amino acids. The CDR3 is CASSIAGAYEQYF. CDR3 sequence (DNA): TGTGCCAGTAGTATAGCAGGGGCCTACGAGCAGTACTTC. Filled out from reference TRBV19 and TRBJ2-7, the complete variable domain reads DGGITQSPKYLFRKEGQNVTLSCEQNLNHDAMYWYRQDPGQGLRLIYYSQIVNDFQKGDIAEGYSVSREKKESFPLTVTSAQKNPTAFYLCASSIAGAYEQYFGPGTRLTVT.

The CDR3 nucleotides read TGTGCCAGCAGTTATGGGGACTCATTCACCTTC. Its protein is CASSYGDSFTF. This chain links TRBV6-5 with TRBJ1-2, with D maybe TRBD1 (5 bases). Germline assignment: CDR1 MNHEY and CDR2 SVGAGI. V was cut by 3 bases and J by 13 bases, with 12 bases left in between. The CDR3 runs 11 residues.

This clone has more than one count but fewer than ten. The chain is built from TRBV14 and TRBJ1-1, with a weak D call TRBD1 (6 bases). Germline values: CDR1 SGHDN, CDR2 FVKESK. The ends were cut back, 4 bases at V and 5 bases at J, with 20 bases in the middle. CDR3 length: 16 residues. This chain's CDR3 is CASSPPRGGHTTEAFF. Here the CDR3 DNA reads TGTGCCAGCAGCCCCCCCCGCGGGGGCCACACGACTGAAGCTTTCTTT.

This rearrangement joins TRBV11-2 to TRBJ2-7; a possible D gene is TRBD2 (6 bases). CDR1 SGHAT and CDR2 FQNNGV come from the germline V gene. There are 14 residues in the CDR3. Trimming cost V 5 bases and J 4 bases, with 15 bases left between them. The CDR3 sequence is CASSPWGDLYEQYF. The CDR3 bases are TGTGCCAGCAGCCCCTGGGGGGACCTTTACGAGCAGTACTTC.

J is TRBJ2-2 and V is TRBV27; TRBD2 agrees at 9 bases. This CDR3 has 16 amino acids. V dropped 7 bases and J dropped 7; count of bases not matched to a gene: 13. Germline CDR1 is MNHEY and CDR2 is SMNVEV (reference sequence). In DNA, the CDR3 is TGTGCCAGCACCCTTCTGGGACTAGCCTTCGGCGGGGAGCTGTTTTTT. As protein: CASTLLGLAFGGELFF.

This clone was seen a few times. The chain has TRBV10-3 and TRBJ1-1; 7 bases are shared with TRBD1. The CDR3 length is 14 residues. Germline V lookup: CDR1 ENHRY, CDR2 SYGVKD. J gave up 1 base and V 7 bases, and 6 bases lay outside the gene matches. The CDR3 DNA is TGTGCCATCACGCGGACAGGCGAGAACACTGAAGCTTTCTTT. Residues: CAITRTGENTEAFF.

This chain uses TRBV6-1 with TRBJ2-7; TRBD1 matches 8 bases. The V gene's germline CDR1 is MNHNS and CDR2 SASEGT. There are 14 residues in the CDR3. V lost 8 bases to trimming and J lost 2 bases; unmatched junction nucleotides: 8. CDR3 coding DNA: TGTGCCAGCCCCAGGGGGCCGTATCCCTACGAGCAGTACTTC. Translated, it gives CASPRGPYPYEQYF.

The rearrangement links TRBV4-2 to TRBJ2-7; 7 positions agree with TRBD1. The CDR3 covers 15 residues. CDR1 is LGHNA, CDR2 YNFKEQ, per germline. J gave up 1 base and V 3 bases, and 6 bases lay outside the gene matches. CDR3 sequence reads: CASSHQQGPSYEQYF. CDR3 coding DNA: TGTGCCAGCAGCCACCAACAGGGGCCGTCCTACGAGCAGTACTTC.

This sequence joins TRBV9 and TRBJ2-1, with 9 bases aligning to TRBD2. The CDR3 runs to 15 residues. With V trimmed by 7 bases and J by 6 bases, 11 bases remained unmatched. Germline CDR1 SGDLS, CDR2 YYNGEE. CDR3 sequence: CASALSSGGFNEQFF. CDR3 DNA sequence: TGTGCCAGCGCCTTGAGTAGCGGGGGTTTCAATGAGCAGTTCTTC.

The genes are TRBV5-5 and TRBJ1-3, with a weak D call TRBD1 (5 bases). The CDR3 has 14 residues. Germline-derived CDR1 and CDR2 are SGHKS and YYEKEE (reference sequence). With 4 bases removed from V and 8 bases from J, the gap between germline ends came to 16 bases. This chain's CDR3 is CASSPEQAADTIYF. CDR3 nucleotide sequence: TGTGCCAGCAGCCCAGAACAGGCGGCGGACACCATATATTTT.

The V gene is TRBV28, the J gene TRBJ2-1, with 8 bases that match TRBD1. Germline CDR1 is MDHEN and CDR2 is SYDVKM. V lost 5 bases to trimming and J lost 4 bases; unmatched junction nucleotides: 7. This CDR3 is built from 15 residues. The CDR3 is CASSPARQGYNEQFF. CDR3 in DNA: TGTGCCAGCAGTCCGGCGAGACAGGGGTACAATGAGCAGTTCTTC.

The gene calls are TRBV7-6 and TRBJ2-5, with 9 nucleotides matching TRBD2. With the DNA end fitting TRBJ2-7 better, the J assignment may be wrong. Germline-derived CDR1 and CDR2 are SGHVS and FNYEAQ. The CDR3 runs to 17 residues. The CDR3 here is CASSLVEAAGGKNEQYF. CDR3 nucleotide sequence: TGTGCCAGCAGCTTAGTCGAGGCGGCGGGAGGGAAAAACGAGCAGTACTTC.